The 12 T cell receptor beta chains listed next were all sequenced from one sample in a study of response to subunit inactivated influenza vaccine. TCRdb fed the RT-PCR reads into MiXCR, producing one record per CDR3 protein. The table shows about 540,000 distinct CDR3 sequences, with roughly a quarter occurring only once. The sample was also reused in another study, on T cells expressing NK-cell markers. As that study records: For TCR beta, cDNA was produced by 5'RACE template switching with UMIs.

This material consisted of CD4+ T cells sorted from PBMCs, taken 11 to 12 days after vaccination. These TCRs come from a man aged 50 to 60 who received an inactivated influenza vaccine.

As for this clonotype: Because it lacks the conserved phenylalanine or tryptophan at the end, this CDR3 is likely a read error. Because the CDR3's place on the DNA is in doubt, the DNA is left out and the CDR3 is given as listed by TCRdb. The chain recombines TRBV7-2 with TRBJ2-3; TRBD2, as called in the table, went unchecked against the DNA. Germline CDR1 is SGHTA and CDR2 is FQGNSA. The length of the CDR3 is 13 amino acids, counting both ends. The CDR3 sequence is CASSLAVAGALEV.

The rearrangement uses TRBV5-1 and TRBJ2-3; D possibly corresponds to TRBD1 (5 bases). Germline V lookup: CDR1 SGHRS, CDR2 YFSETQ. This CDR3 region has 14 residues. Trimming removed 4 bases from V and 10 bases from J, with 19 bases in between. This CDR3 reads CASSPDQGSGSQYF. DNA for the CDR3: TGCGCCAGCAGCCCGGACCAGGGTTCAGGATCGCAGTATTTT.

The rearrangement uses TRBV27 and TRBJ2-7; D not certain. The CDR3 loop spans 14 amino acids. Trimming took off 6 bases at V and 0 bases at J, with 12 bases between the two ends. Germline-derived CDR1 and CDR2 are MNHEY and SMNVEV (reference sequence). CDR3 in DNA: TGTGCCAGCAGCAGGACGGATCACTCCTACGAGCAGTACTTC. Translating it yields CASSRTDHSYEQYF.

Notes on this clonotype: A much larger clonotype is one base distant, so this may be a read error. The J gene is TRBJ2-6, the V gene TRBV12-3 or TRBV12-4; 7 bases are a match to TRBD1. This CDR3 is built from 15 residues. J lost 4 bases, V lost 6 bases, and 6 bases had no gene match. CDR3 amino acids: CASSKTGTGANVLTF. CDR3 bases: TGTGCCAGCAGCAAGACAGGGACCGGGGCCAACGTCCTGACTTTC.

For the CDR3, the DNA is TGTGCCAGCAGCCCCGACGGGGAGAACACTGAAGCTTTCTTT. It encodes CASSPDGENTEAFF. V and J are TRBV12-3 or TRBV12-4 and TRBJ1-1, with no clear D. The CDR3 totals 14 residues. Trimming took 6 bases from V and 1 from J, leaving 12 bases between them.

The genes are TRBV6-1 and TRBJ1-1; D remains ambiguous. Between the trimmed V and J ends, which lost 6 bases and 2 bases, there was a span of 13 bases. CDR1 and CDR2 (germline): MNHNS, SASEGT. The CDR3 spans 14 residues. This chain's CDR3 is CASRRIGGNTEAFF. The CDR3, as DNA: TGTGCCAGCAGGCGGATAGGCGGCAACACTGAAGCTTTCTTT.

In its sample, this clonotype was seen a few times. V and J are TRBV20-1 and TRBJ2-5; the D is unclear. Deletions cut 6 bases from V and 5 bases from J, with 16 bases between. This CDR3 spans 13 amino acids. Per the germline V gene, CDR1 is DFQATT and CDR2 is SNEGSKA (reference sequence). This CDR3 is CSAAITVGETQYF. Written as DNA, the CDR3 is TGCAGTGCCGCGATCACTGTGGGGGAGACCCAGTACTTC.

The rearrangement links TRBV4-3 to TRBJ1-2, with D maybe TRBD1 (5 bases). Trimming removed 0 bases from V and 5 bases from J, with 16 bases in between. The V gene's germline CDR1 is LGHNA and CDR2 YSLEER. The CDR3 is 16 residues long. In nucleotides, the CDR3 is TGCGCCAGCAGCCAAGATCTAAATGGGGGATGGTATGGCTACACCTTC. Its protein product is CASSQDLNGGWYGYTF.

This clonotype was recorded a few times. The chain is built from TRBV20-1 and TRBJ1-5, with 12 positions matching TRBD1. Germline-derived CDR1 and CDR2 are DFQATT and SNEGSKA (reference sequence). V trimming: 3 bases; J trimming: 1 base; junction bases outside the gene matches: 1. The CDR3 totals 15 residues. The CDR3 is CSARGQGASNQPQHF. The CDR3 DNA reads TGCAGTGCTAGGGGACAGGGGGCAAGCAATCAGCCCCAGCATTTT.

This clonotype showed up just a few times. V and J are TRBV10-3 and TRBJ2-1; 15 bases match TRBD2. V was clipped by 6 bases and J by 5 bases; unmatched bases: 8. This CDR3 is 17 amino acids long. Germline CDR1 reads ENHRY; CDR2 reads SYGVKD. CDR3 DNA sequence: TGTGCCATCAGGAGGACTAGCGGGAGGGATCGACACAATGAGCAGTTCTTC. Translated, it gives CAIRRTSGRDRHNEQFF.

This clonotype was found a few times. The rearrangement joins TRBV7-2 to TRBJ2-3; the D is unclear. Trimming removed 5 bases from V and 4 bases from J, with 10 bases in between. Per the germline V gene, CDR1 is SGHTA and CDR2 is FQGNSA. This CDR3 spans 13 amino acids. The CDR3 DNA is TGTGCCAGCAGCCCAAGTTTCTCAGATACGCAGTATTTT. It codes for CASSPSFSDTQYF.

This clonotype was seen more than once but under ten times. CDR3 amino acids: CSARGWKQETQYF. The CDR3 coding sequence is TGCAGTGCTAGAGGGTGGAAGCAAGAGACCCAGTACTTC. This chain joins TRBV20-1 and TRBJ2-5; D not resolved. Germline CDR1 and CDR2: DFQATT and SNEGSKA (reference sequence). Deletions cut 1 base from V and 2 bases from J, with 8 bases between. The CDR3 is 13 amino acids.